This TCR beta chain originates from a study of Graves' ophthalmopathy and Graves' hyperthyroidism. Overall study: Hyperthyroidism is called stable when no ophthalmopathy develops within 18 months of follow-up.

Patients in the hyperthyroidism group, adults aged 18 to 65, were newly diagnosed, under 2 months' duration. RNA transcripts were the template, and TCR beta CDR3 regions were amplified from them. Following a first-round RT-PCR that used HTBI primers, a second-round multiplex PCR was carried out. TCRdb re-called the multiplex PCR reads with MiXCR, one entry per CDR3 protein. This table has about 1.2 million distinct CDR3 sequences, less than 45% appearing once. V dropped 4 bases and J dropped 1 base, with 14 bases sitting between them. Germline V lookup: CDR1 SGHTA, CDR2 FQGNSA. The CDR3 sequence is 16 residues long. This clonotype came up a few times. The antigen is not known. Whole-study results and caveats: Detection in blood was also observed for most expanded thyroid clonotypes above 0.001 frequency.

The V and J genes are TRBV7-2 and TRBJ1-5; D is possibly TRBD1 (6 bases). The source of this sequence is an adult man with Graves' hyperthyroidism. Sequenced sample: peripheral blood or thyroid tissue (not recorded which). This CDR3 reads CASSYLGGFSNQPQHF. CDR3 coding DNA: TGTGCCAGCAGCTACCTAGGGGGATTCAGCAATCAGCCCCAGCATTTT.